The clone carrying this T cell receptor (beta chain) is medium-sized by share. The target antigen is unknown. The sample comes from a study of spatial heterogeneity in lung cancer. Time point described: sample taken at primary tumor resection. MiXCR, run by TCRdb on the 5' RACE reads, gives a single entry per CDR3 protein. This table has about 1,300 distinct CDR3 sequences, roughly 4.6% appearing once. Study-wide findings and caveats: How many expanded intratumoral alpha and beta TCRs were present tracked the tumor mutation count, which was a count of nonsynonymous mutations.

The CDR3 runs to 14 residues. In germline, CDR1 is SGHTA, CDR2 FQGNSA. Deletions cut 2 bases from V and 2 bases from J, with 9 bases between. This material consisted of lung tumor tissue, taken at surgery. This TCR was sampled from a male donor with early-stage non-small cell lung cancer. V usage is TRBV7-2 and J usage is TRBJ1-1; a possible D gene is TRBD1 (6 bases). CDR3 nucleotide sequence: TGTGCCAGCAGCTTATCAGGGACAAACACTGAAGCTTTCTTT. Translation gives CASSLSGTNTEAFF.